This TCR beta chain was profiled in a study of CD8+CD57+ T cells in acquired aplastic anemia (dated by TCRdb to the late 2010s). For the study in its entirety: A mean of about 3.2 ug of DNA, ranging from 0.2 to 27.4 ug, was extracted from sorted CD4+ and CD8+ cells. CD8+CD57+ expansion was defined as a frequency above the mean frequency observed in healthy subjects. The full study reports these points: About 29 CD8+ CDR3 sequences were found to be shared between patients and controls, but these sequences appeared to be highly expressed in patients and within the immunodominant clones of the patients. No significant difference in CD8+ Simpson's diversity was found between patients and healthy controls (P=0.060).

Genomic DNA served as template for TCR beta VDJ combination and CDR3 sequence profiling. TCR repertoire sequencing was run on an Illumina HiSeq 2000. The study's processing was this. TRBV/TRBJ rearrangement plots, CDR3 size and DJ length profiles, and Simpson's diversity index were used to evaluate the repertoires. The immunodominant clone was defined as the most abundant DNA sequence in deep sequencing data. CDR3 amino acid sequences were screened for sharing across subjects and compared with published repertoires and the VDJdb database. TCRdb handled the public reads itself, with Q25 trimming in fastp and clone calling in MiXCR, and kept productive beta chains. Rows with a matching CDR3 protein are joined into one entry that keeps the most common DNA and genes. The V and J calls follow TCRdb's processing rather than the paper's. The sample contains 100,000 to 150,000 distinct CDR3 sequences, nearly 40% of them found a single time. The ten largest make up around 2.7% of the sample.

Patients chosen for sequencing had shown expansion of CD8+CD57+ cells by flow cytometry. Every patient had severe acquired aplastic anemia, diagnosed using the International Study of Aplastic Anemia and Agranulocytosis and Camitta criteria. At the time blood was sampled, none of the patients had received any therapy. The study deep-sequenced TCR repertoires of sorted CD4+ and CD8+ blood T cells from severe aplastic anemia patients and healthy subjects. Patients were enrolled under clinicaltrials.gov protocols 00001620, 01623167, 00001397, 00071045, 00081523 and 00961064 in the USA. Ficoll-Paque density gradient centrifugation was used to isolate peripheral blood mononuclear cells. Before DNA extraction, CD4+ and CD8+ T cells were sorted by FACS or by magnetic beads. There are many counts of this clonotype. Its cognate antigen has yet to be identified. No base qualities exist here, and no much larger clone lies one base off it.

The CDR3 measures 17 amino acids from cysteine to phenylalanine. The CDR3 DNA has 51 bases and is translated from base 1. Reading the germline V gene (reference sequence) gives CDR1 DFQATT and CDR2 SNEGSKA. V loses 3 bases of germline sequence and J loses 2 bases, and the interval between the two ends is 22 bases. The chain links TRBV20-1 with TRBJ2-5; the D gene could be either TRBD1 or TRBD2, each agreeing at 5 bases. Sample: sorted CD4+, CD8+, or CD8+CD57+ T cells (not recorded which) from PBMCs. This receptor was taken from a human donor with aplastic anemia. CDR3 protein: CSASEDLGVYPQETQYF. At the DNA level, the sequence is TGCAGTGCTAGCGAGGACCTGGGGGTTTATCCTCAAGAGACCCAGTACTTC.